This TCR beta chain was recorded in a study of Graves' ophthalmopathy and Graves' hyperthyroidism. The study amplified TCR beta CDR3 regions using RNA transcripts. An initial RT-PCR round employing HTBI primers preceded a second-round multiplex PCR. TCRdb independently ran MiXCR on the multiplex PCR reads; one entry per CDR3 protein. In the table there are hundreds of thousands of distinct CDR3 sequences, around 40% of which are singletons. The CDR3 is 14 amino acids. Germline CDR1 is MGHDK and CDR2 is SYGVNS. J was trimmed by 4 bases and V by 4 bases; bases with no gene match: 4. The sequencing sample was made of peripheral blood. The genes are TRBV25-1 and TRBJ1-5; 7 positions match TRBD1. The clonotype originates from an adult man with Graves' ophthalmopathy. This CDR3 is CASSVTGINQPQHF. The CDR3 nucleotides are TGTGCCAGCAGTGTGACAGGGATTAATCAGCCCCAGCATTTT.